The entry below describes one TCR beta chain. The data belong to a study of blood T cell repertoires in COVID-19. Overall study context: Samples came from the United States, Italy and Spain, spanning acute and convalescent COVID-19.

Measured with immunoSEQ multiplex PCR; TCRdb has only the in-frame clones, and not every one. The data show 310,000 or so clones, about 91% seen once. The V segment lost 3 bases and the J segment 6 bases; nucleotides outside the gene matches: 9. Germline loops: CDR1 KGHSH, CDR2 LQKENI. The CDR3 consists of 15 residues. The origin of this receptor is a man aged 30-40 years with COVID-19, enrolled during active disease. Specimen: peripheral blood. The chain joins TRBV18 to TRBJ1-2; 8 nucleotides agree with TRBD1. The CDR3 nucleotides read TGTGCCAGCTCACCTACAGGGCAGGGGGCGAATGGCTACACCTTC. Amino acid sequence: CASSPTGQGANGYTF.